This T cell receptor beta chain emerged from a study of cytomegalovirus exposure and HLA in healthy donors. The study, taken as a whole, reports: Among the CMV-associated chains, three were confirmed in vitro as specific for CMV antigens.

Germline V lookup: CDR1 MNHEY, CDR2 SVGAGI. This CDR3 comprises 15 residues. Trimming at V came to 4 bases and at J to 7 bases, leaving 5 bases not matched to a gene. Concerning this clone itself: Its antigen is undetermined.

The method was immunoSEQ multiplex PCR; TCRdb's version includes in-frame clones alone and lacks a portion of them. The repertoire includes approximately 180,000 clones, around 87% of them detected once, and 1.4% sits in the top ten. This chain links TRBV6-5 with TRBJ1-6, with 9 nucleotides matching TRBD1. This clonotype originated in a woman under 40 in good health and CMV-seronegative. The sequencing sample was made of PBMCs. The CDR3 loop reads CASSSGTGLNSPLHF. The CDR3, as DNA: TGTGCCAGCAGTTCAGGGACAGGGCTCAATTCACCCCTCCACTTT.